There are a few counts of the clone carrying this T cell receptor (beta chain). Its antigen is unknown. These data belong to a study of T-cell memory formation after mild COVID-19. Study-wide context: The TCR clusters were mostly specific to one donor.

Study-level findings and limits: For contracting clones, CD4+ ones sat mainly in CM and EM, CD8+ in EMRA.

The authors produced TCR alpha and TCR beta cDNA libraries with sample barcodes and UMIs by 5'RACE using constant-segment primers. TCRdb called the 5' RACE reads again in MiXCR, with one record for every CDR3 protein. The sample carries under 300,000 distinct CDR3 sequences, 8% to 9.5% recorded once. Sequencing was done on a sample of PBMCs or a T cell subset sorted from them (not recorded which). This sequence originates from a young man who had mild COVID-19 (a few samples of this study predate the infection). Cell type and time point are not known.

The CDR3 sequence: CSARDRGGETQYF. The CDR3 nucleotides are TGCAGTGCTAGGGACAGGGGAGGAGAGACCCAGTACTTC. The chain uses TRBV20-1 and TRBJ2-5, with 9 bases fitting TRBD1. Per the germline V gene, CDR1 is DFQATT and CDR2 is SNEGSKA (reference sequence). V shed 3 bases, J shed 4 bases, and the junction held 3 bases outside the gene matches. This CDR3 has 13 residues.